This is a list of T cell receptor beta chains from one sample in a study of blood T cell repertoires in COVID-19. TCRdb's copy holds only in-frame clones and misses some; the assay was immunoSEQ multiplex PCR. The table records about 160,000 clones, just over 90% of them present only once. The sample was peripheral blood. The source is a woman aged 55 to 70 with COVID-19, enrolled during active disease. Each CDR3 is given with its conserved first and last residue. The D gene is left open where the match is weak. Not all rows give a size; the values are once, few, many and, for expanded clones, a class.

>13|TRBJ2-7|.|.|TRBV19
CASSVGQTYEQYF
TGTGCCAGTAGTGTAGGACAGACTTACGAGCAGTACTTC
>12|TRBJ1-2|.|.|TRBV11-2
CASSRTDYGYTF
TGTGCCAGCAGCCGGACAGACTATGGCTACACCTTC
>14|TRBJ1-6|.|.|TRBV19
CASSIYGRGSPLHF
TGTGCCAGTAGTATTTACGGGAGGGGTTCACCCCTCCACTTT
>13|TRBJ1-2|.|TRBD1|TRBV2
CASKGTANYGYTF
TGTGCCAGCAAAGGGACAGCCAACTATGGCTACACCTTC
>15|TRBJ1-4|.|TRBD1|TRBV27
CASSLGGGYGEKLFF
TGTGCCAGCAGTTTAGGAGGGGGCTATGGTGAAAAACTGTTTTTT
>13|TRBJ1-4|once|.|TRBV2
CASSDPLGEKLFF
TGTGCCAGCAGTGACCCACTAGGTGAAAAACTGTTTTTT
>13|TRBJ1-5|once|.|TRBV7-2
CASSRDTDQPQHF
TGTGCCAGCAGCCGAGACACGGATCAGCCCCAGCATTTT
>18|TRBJ1-6|few|.|TRBV5-4
CASSLNRGRGSYNSPLHF
TGTGCCAGCAGCTTGAATCGGGGCAGGGGCTCCTATAATTCACCCCTCCACTTT
>16|TRBJ2-3|.|TRBD1|TRBV7-3
CASSLSRAGGADTQYF
TGTGCCAGCAGCTTATCACGGGCAGGGGGCGCAGATACGCAGTATTTT
>13|TRBJ1-1|.|.|TRBV7-9
CASSLVPDTEAFF
TGTGCCAGCAGCTTAGTCCCCGACACTGAAGCTTTCTTT
>15|TRBJ1-1|.|.|TRBV19
CASSISGGVFTEAFF
TGTGCCAGTAGTATTAGTGGCGGCGTTTTCACTGAAGCTTTCTTT
>14|TRBJ1-5|.|.|TRBV5-4
CASSLDPQDQPQHF
TGTGCCAGCAGCTTGGACCCGCAGGATCAGCCCCAGCATTTT
>15|TRBJ1-1|.|.|TRBV6-5
CASSQQGGENTEAFF
TGTGCCAGCAGTCAACAGGGAGGGGAGAACACTGAAGCTTTCTTT
>17|TRBJ1-1|.|TRBD1|TRBV7-2
CASSLRQGTGRNTEAFF
TGTGCCAGCAGCCTCAGACAGGGGACGGGCCGAAACACTGAAGCTTTCTTT
>16|TRBJ1-6|.|TRBD1|TRBV4-2
CASSSAGGSYNSPLHF
TGTGCCAGCAGTTCGGCAGGGGGCTCCTATAATTCACCCCTCCACTTT
>14|TRBJ1-5|.|.|TRBV6-2/TRBV6-3
CASSRGFSNQPQHF
TGTGCCAGCAGTCGGGGTTTCAGCAATCAGCCCCAGCATTTT
>12|TRBJ1-2|.|TRBD1|TRBV29-1
CSGQGAQDGYTF
TGCAGCGGACAGGGGGCACAGGATGGCTACACCTTC
>14|TRBJ1-1|once|.|TRBV7-6
CASSLRQSHTEAFF
TGTGCCAGCAGCTTAAGACAGAGCCACACTGAAGCTTTCTTT
>15|TRBJ2-1|.|TRBD2|TRBV4-1
CASSLTSGAYNEQFF
TGCGCCAGCAGCCTAACTAGCGGAGCCTACAATGAGCAGTTCTTC
>13|TRBJ1-4|.|.|TRBV6-2/TRBV6-3
CASGLPGGEKLFF
TGTGCCAGCGGCCTCCCCGGCGGGGAAAAACTGTTTTTT
>15|TRBJ1-1|.|.|TRBV7-2
CASQLQVRMYTEAFF
TGTGCCAGCCAGCTACAGGTACGGATGTACACTGAAGCTTTCTTT
>15|TRBJ1-5|once|TRBD1|TRBV7-2
CASSLVRGLGQPQHF
TGTGCCAGCAGCTTGGTGAGGGGGCTTGGACAGCCCCAGCATTTT
>13|TRBJ2-3|.|.|TRBV12-3/TRBV12-4
CASGRGSTDTQYF
TGTGCCAGCGGTAGGGGGAGCACAGATACGCAGTATTTT
>15|TRBJ1-2|.|.|TRBV19
CASTPGPSGNYGYTF
TGTGCCAGTACCCCCGGGCCCTCGGGGAACTATGGCTACACCTTC
>13|TRBJ1-1|.|.|TRBV3-1/TRBV3-2
CASSLQEHTEAFF
TGTGCCAGCAGCCTACAGGAGCACACTGAAGCTTTCTTT
>15|TRBJ1-2|.|.|TRBV7-2
CASSLGRDRTPGYTF
TGTGCCAGCAGCTTAGGGAGAGACAGGACTCCTGGCTACACCTTC
>13|TRBJ1-1|.|.|TRBV29-1
CSVEVGRNTEAFF
TGCAGCGTTGAAGTTGGCAGGAACACTGAAGCTTTCTTT
>15|TRBJ2-5|.|.|TRBV6-5
CASSYSTAGFETQYF
TGTGCCAGCAGTTACTCTACGGCAGGGTTCGAGACCCAGTACTTC
>15|TRBJ1-1|.|TRBD1|TRBV5-4
CASSAVPGQGTEAFF
TGTGCCAGCAGCGCTGTCCCGGGACAGGGGACTGAAGCTTTCTTT
>16|TRBJ1-1|once|.|TRBV6-2/TRBV6-3
CASSYSSTRGGPEAFF
TGTGCCAGCAGTTACTCGAGTACACGAGGAGGCCCTGAAGCTTTCTTT
>12|TRBJ2-7|.|.|TRBV5-5
CASSSKGDEQYF
TGTGCCAGCAGCTCTAAAGGGGACGAGCAGTACTTC
>16|TRBJ1-1|.|.|TRBV19
CASSIDWKGYGTEAFF
TGTGCCAGTAGTATAGATTGGAAGGGGTACGGGACTGAAGCTTTCTTT
>13|TRBJ1-3|.|.|TRBV6-6
CASTSGGLDTIYF
TGTGCCAGCACCTCGGGGGGGCTCGACACCATATATTTT
>12|TRBJ1-2|.|TRBD1|TRBV12-3/TRBV12-4
CASRGDSYGYTF
TGTGCCAGCAGGGGGGACAGTTATGGCTACACCTTC
>13|TRBJ2-7|.|.|TRBV18
CASSPYTSYEQYF
TGTGCCAGCTCACCTTACACCAGCTACGAGCAGTACTTC
>14|TRBJ2-7|.|.|TRBV6-5
CASSYLGGNIEQYF
TGTGCCAGCAGTTACCTCGGGGGAAACATCGAGCAGTACTTC
>17|TRBJ2-3|once|TRBD2|TRBV6-2/TRBV6-3
CASSYPRTSGGADTQYF
TGTGCCAGCAGTTACCCAAGGACTAGCGGGGGCGCGGATACGCAGTATTTT
>16|TRBJ1-3|.|.|TRBV7-9
CASSDTGSPLRNTIYF
TGTGCCAGCAGCGACACAGGGTCTCCGTTAAGAAACACCATATATTTT
>12|TRBJ1-1|once|.|TRBV3-1/TRBV3-2
CASSPQGTEAFF
TGTGCCAGCAGCCCCCAGGGGACTGAAGCTTTCTTT
>11|TRBJ1-1|.|.|TRBV30
CAWSYYTEAFF
TGTGCCTGGAGTTATTACACTGAAGCTTTCTTT
>14|TRBJ2-7|once|.|TRBV5-8
CASSSYRVGYEQYF
TGTGCCAGCAGCTCCTACAGGGTGGGGTACGAGCAGTACTTC
>16|TRBJ2-1|.|TRBD1|TRBV18
CASSPPGTGGFYEQFF
TGTGCCAGCTCACCACCGGGGACAGGGGGTTTTTATGAGCAGTTCTTC
>15|TRBJ1-2|once|TRBD1|TRBV15
CATSGRQGFNYGYTF
TGTGCCACCAGCGGAAGACAGGGTTTTAACTATGGCTACACCTTC
>17|TRBJ2-7|.|TRBD1|TRBV3-1/TRBV3-2
CASSQGNTGTGSYEQYF
TGTGCCAGCAGCCAAGGCAATACCGGGACAGGGTCCTACGAGCAGTACTTC
>13|TRBJ1-1|.|.|TRBV19
CASSMGGSTEAFF
TGTGCCAGTAGTATGGGGGGTAGTACTGAAGCTTTCTTT
>12|TRBJ1-6|.|TRBD1|TRBV6-6
CASSQTGAPLHF
TGTGCCAGCAGTCAAACAGGGGCTCCCCTCCACTTT
>13|TRBJ1-5|.|.|TRBV11-2
CASSFNSNQPQHF
TGTGCCAGCAGCTTCAATAGCAATCAGCCCCAGCATTTT
>13|TRBJ1-1|.|TRBD1|TRBV10-3
CAISGQGLNEAFF
TGTGCCATCAGTGGACAGGGGTTGAATGAAGCTTTCTTT
>16|TRBJ1-6|.|TRBD1|TRBV18
CASSPGWGTDNSPLHF
TGTGCCAGCTCCCCTGGGTGGGGGACAGATAATTCACCCCTCCACTTT
>13|TRBJ1-5|.|TRBD1|TRBV6-5
CASSYSTGQPQHF
TGTGCCAGCAGTTACTCGACAGGGCAGCCCCAGCATTTT
>14|TRBJ1-5|.|.|TRBV10-3
CAISESSGVQPQHF
TGTGCCATCAGTGAGTCGTCAGGGGTCCAGCCCCAGCATTTT
>15|TRBJ2-3|.|TRBD2|TRBV4-2
CASSQETGGTDTQYF
TGTGCCAGCAGCCAAGAGACGGGGGGAACAGATACGCAGTATTTT
>14|TRBJ1-3|.|TRBD1|TRBV10-3
CAIRGDSSGNTIYF
TGTGCCATCAGGGGGGACAGCTCTGGAAACACCATATATTTT
>19|TRBJ2-1|.|TRBD1|TRBV7-9
CASSSRTGGSESSYNEQFF
TGTGCCAGCAGCTCCCGGACAGGGGGCAGCGAGAGCTCCTACAATGAGCAGTTCTTC